A selection of T cell receptor beta chains follows, all from one sample in a study of cytomegalovirus exposure and HLA in healthy donors. Produced via immunoSEQ multiplex PCR; TCRdb's table is partial and in-frame only. The sample lists approximately 190,000 clones; 60% to 80% were seen once. Specimen: PBMCs. The source of these receptors is a woman aged 30 to 39 in good health and CMV-seropositive. Each CDR3 is given with its conserved first and last residue. D genes are given only for firm matches. Size values are once, few and many counts, or a class for expanded clones, and some rows have none.

clone size	CDR3 length	J gene	V gene	D gene	CDR3 DNA	CDR3 protein
NA	13	TRBJ2-7	TRBV7-3	NA	TGTGCCAGCAGCCTGTCGAGGTCGGGCGAGCAGTACTTC	CASSLSRSGEQYF
NA	19	TRBJ2-1	TRBV9	TRBD2	TGTGCCAGCAGCGTAAGCGGGGGGGTCCTTATTAGCTCCTACAATGAGCAGTTCTTC	CASSVSGGVLISSYNEQFF
few	14	TRBJ2-7	TRBV9	TRBD1	TGTGCCAGCAGCGCGCGACAGGGAGCCTACGAGCAGTACTTC	CASSARQGAYEQYF
NA	16	TRBJ2-2	TRBV7-8	NA	TGTGCCAGCAGCGCTAGGGGCCCCCTGGACACCGGGGAGCTGTTTTTT	CASSARGPLDTGELFF
NA	13	TRBJ1-2	TRBV5-4	NA	TGTGCCAGCAGCCTAAGTACAGACTATGGCTACACCTTC	CASSLSTDYGYTF
NA	17	TRBJ1-5	TRBV27	NA	TGTGCCAGCAGTTCCCCAGGAGGCCCATATAGCAATCAGCCCCAGCATTTT	CASSSPGGPYSNQPQHF
NA	15	TRBJ2-3	TRBV19	TRBD2	TGTGCCAGTAGTATCGGCGGGAGAGTAACAGATACGCAGTATTTT	CASSIGGRVTDTQYF
NA	15	TRBJ1-1	TRBV28	NA	TGTGCCAGCATTTTAAGCGGGACCAAGGGGACTGAAGCTTTCTTT	CASILSGTKGTEAFF
NA	15	TRBJ2-5	TRBV11-2	NA	TGTGCCAGCAGCTCGGGGGGCGGGGCGAAAGGGACCCAGTACTTC	CASSSGGGAKGTQYF
NA	15	TRBJ1-1	TRBV18	NA	TGTGCCAGCTCCCCAGGAGGGGTTGGGAACACTGAAGCTTTCTTT	CASSPGGVGNTEAFF
few	14	TRBJ1-6	TRBV5-1	NA	TGCGCCAGCCACGCCCAGGATTCTAGCTCACCCCTCCACTTT	CASHAQDSSSPLHF